Below are 21 T cell receptor beta chains sequenced from a single sample in a study of cytomegalovirus exposure and HLA in healthy donors. PCR amplification relied on 60 Vbeta primers (plus 13 Jbeta primers). Measured with immunoSEQ multiplex PCR; TCRdb has only the in-frame clones, and not every one. Of tens of thousands of clones listed, roughly two thirds were seen once; the top ten hold 14%. Sequenced: PBMCs. The source is a male donor in good health and CMV-seropositive.

This rearrangement joins TRBV5-5 to TRBJ2-7; 7 bases align to TRBD2. CDR1 SGHKS and CDR2 YYEKEE come from the germline V gene (reference sequence). This CDR3 spans 15 amino acids. V lost 0 bases to trimming and J lost 2 bases; unmatched junction nucleotides: 5. The CDR3 sequence: CASSLDPGGAYEQYF. CDR3 DNA: TGTGCCAGCAGCTTGGACCCTGGGGGGGCCTACGAGCAGTACTTC.

This clone was picked up a small number of times. V and J are TRBV6-1 and TRBJ2-7; TRBD1 matches at 7 bases. The length of the CDR3 is 14 residues. After removal of 1 base from V and 5 bases from J, the junction contained 5 bases not matched to a gene. Germline V gene data show CDR1 as MNHNS and CDR2 as SASEGT. The CDR3 here is CASSEVRGPNEQYF. The CDR3 nucleotides read TGTGCCAGCAGTGAAGTGAGGGGGCCCAACGAGCAGTACTTC.

This clone was seen a handful of times. The rearrangement uses TRBV19 and TRBJ2-1; TRBD2 aligns across 12 bases. J was trimmed by 6 bases and V by 5 bases; bases with no gene match: 2. This CDR3 has 14 amino acids. Germline V lookup: CDR1 LNHDA, CDR2 SQIVND (reference sequence). CDR3 nucleotides: TGTGCCAGTAGTTGGACTAGCGGGGTCAATGAGCAGTTCTTC. As protein: CASSWTSGVNEQFF.

The V call is TRBV13, the J call TRBJ2-3; D might be TRBD2 (6 bases). The CDR3 contains 16 residues. Germline V gene sequence: CDR1 PRHDT, CDR2 FYEKMQ (reference sequence). V lost 5 bases and J lost 0, with 15 bases in between. CDR3 protein: CASSARWSGSTDTQYF. The CDR3 DNA follows: TGTGCCAGCAGCGCTCGTTGGAGCGGGAGCACAGATACGCAGTATTTT.

This clone has a single count. The chain joins TRBV30 to TRBJ2-1; no reliable D call. V was clipped by 1 base and J by 1 base, with 8 bases between them. The CDR3 loop spans 14 amino acids. The germline V gene has CDR1 GTSNPN and CDR2 SVGIG (reference sequence). CDR3 nucleotides: TGTGCCTGGAGTGACGGCGGTTCCTACAATGAGCAGTTCTTC. Residues: CAWSDGGSYNEQFF.

CDR3: CASSFSGRIGDTQYF. The CDR3 DNA follows: TGTGCCAGTAGTTTTAGCGGGAGGATCGGCGATACGCAGTATTTT. The rearrangement joins TRBV19 to TRBJ2-3, with 10 bases that match TRBD2. CDR3 length: 15 residues. Trimming took 5 bases from V and 6 from J; bases not matched to a gene: 8. The germline V gene encodes CDR1 LNHDA and CDR2 SQIVND (reference sequence).

The CDR3 here is CASEDRGRYSNQPQHF. CDR3 DNA sequence: TGTGCCAGCGAGGACAGGGGCAGGTATAGCAATCAGCCCCAGCATTTT. The chain carries TRBV6-6 and TRBJ1-5; TRBD1 matches at 9 bases. Germline loops: CDR1 MNHNY, CDR2 SVGAGI (reference sequence). The CDR3 runs 16 residues. The trim removed 8 bases at V and 0 bases at J, leaving 8 bases unmatched.

In this sample, this clone turned up many times. This CDR3 reads CASSLTGVYTEAFF. As DNA, the CDR3 is TGTGCCAGCAGTCTGACAGGGGTCTATACTGAAGCTTTCTTT. This chain joins TRBV6-5 and TRBJ1-1; the match to TRBD1 covers 8 bases. V lost 5 bases, J lost 5 bases, and 7 bases stayed unmatched. The CDR3 runs to 14 residues. In germline, CDR1 is MNHEY, CDR2 SVGAGI.

Only a few counts were recorded for this clone. The chain uses TRBV29-1 and TRBJ1-1; tentatively, D is TRBD1 (5 bases). This CDR3 is built from 13 residues. Trimming removed 5 bases at V and 4 bases at J, with 14 bases between. Looked up from germline, CDR1 is SQVTM and CDR2 is ANQGSEA. The CDR3 DNA is TGCAGCGTTATGGCGGCCGGGGGCACTGAAGCTTTCTTT. This encodes CSVMAAGGTEAFF.

CDR3 DNA: TGTGCCAGCAGTCGACAGGGCCCCGGTGAGCAGTTCTTC. Protein: CASSRQGPGEQFF. This rearrangement joins TRBV6-6 to TRBJ2-1, with 7 bases matching TRBD1. The CDR3 runs 13 residues. With V trimmed by 5 bases and J by 9 bases, 7 bases remained unmatched. Germline V gene data show CDR1 as MNHNY and CDR2 as SVGAGI (reference sequence).

The DNA of the CDR3 is TGTGCCTGGAGTGTCGCCGCAGGGGCGTGGAATGAGCAGTTCTTC. Protein sequence: CAWSVAAGAWNEQFF. This chain connects TRBV30 to TRBJ2-1; D may be TRBD1 (6 bases). Trimming removed 0 bases at V and 7 bases at J, with 16 bases between. The CDR3 sequence is 15 residues long. The germline CDR1 and CDR2 sequences are GTSNPN and SVGIG (reference sequence).

The chain employs TRBV5-6 and TRBJ1-1, with D possibly matching TRBD1 (5 bases). Germline CDR1 and CDR2: SGHDT and YYEEEE. V lost 3 bases and J 1 base, leaving 10 bases between the germline ends. The CDR3 length is 14 residues. The CDR3 sequence: CASSWGDRNTEAFF. CDR3 in DNA: TGTGCCAGCAGCTGGGGGGATAGGAACACTGAAGCTTTCTTT.

This chain joins TRBV20-1 and TRBJ2-1; D remains ambiguous. Germline V gene data show CDR1 as DFQATT and CDR2 as SNEGSKA (reference sequence). The V gene lost 0 bases and the J gene lost 10 bases, with 7 bases spanning the gap. The CDR3 runs to 11 residues. Here the CDR3 DNA reads TGCAGTGCTAGAGACGCTAGAGAGCAGTTCTTC. Translating it yields CSARDAREQFF.

The genes are TRBV14 and TRBJ2-7; D is possibly TRBD1 (5 bases). Trimming removed 2 bases at V and 4 bases at J, with 12 bases between. The CDR3 has 14 residues. CDR1 SGHDN and CDR2 FVKESK come from the germline V gene. CDR3 nucleotides: TGTGCCAGCAGCCAAACAAGGGGTCGGTACGAGCAGTACTTC. It translates to CASSQTRGRYEQYF.

This rearrangement joins TRBV7-9 to TRBJ2-2, with no clear D. This CDR3 is built from 15 residues. Germline loops: CDR1 SEHNR, CDR2 FQNEAQ (reference sequence). The ends were cut back, 2 bases at V and 2 bases at J, with 9 bases in the middle. The CDR3 coding sequence is TGTGCCAGCAGCTTATCGGTCCGAAACACCGGGGAGCTGTTTTTT. Translation: CASSLSVRNTGELFF.

On this clone itself: An end of the junction differs from the germline gene, which may be a read error. The rearrangement links TRBV19 to TRBJ1-1; possibly TRBD1 for D (5 bases). The CDR3 sequence is 15 residues long. Germline values: CDR1 LNHDA, CDR2 SQIVND (reference sequence). The CDR3 here is CASSPIGVRNTEASF. DNA for the CDR3: TGTGCCAGTAGCCCGATAGGGGTTCGGAACACTGAAGCTTCCTTT. Full variable domain (missing parts from reference TRBV19 and TRBJ1-1): DGGITQSPKYLFRKEGQNVTLSCEQNLNHDAMYWYRQDPGQGLRLIYYSQIVNDFQKGDIAEGYSVSREKKESFPLTVTSAQKNPTAFYLCASSPIGVRNTEASFGQGTRLTVV.

The chain recombines TRBV12-5 with TRBJ2-1; 7 nucleotides match TRBD2. Germline V gene data show CDR1 as LGHNT and CDR2 as FRNRAP. This CDR3 region has 14 residues. The V and J ends lost 4 bases and 5 bases, in that order; junction bases with no gene match: 5. CDR3 amino acids: CASGWGLLDNEQFF. In nucleotides, the CDR3 is TGTGCTAGTGGTTGGGGACTACTGGACAATGAGCAGTTCTTC.

The CDR3 DNA is TGTGCCAGCAGCCCTTTTGCTGGGGCGGTAAACTATGGCTACACCTTC. It encodes CASSPFAGAVNYGYTF. This chain connects TRBV7-2 to TRBJ1-2, with D possibly being TRBD1 (5 bases). This CDR3 contains 16 residues. The V and J ends lost 5 bases and 2 bases respectively, with 18 bases between them. CDR1 is SGHTA, CDR2 FQGNSA, per germline. Looking up the rest from reference TRBV7-2 and TRBJ1-2 gives the full variable domain: GAGVSQSPSNKVTEKGKDVELRCDPISGHTALYWYRQSLGQGLEFLIYFQGNSAPDKSGLPSDRFSAERTGGSVSTLTIQRTQQEDSAVYLCASSPFAGAVNYGYTFGSGTRLTVV.

The chain couples TRBV6-5 to TRBJ2-7; a possible D gene is TRBD1 (5 bases). This CDR3 spans 14 amino acids. V was cut by 0 bases and J by 4 bases, with 10 bases left in between. In germline, CDR1 is MNHEY, CDR2 SVGAGI. The CDR3 sequence: CASSYSDSTYEQYF. Here the CDR3 DNA reads TGTGCCAGCAGTTACTCCGACAGTACATACGAGCAGTACTTC.

V and J are TRBV29-1 and TRBJ1-2, with 11 bases that match TRBD1. V was pared by 4 bases and J by 7 bases, with 8 bases of the junction left unmatched. CDR1 SQVTM and CDR2 ANQGSEA come from the germline V gene. The CDR3 contains 14 residues. The CDR3 is CSVGTGQGAGGYTF. The DNA of the CDR3 is TGCAGCGTTGGGACCGGACAGGGGGCGGGTGGCTACACCTTC.

The V gene is TRBV19, the J gene TRBJ2-1, with D hard to call. Trimming stripped 4 bases from V and 0 bases from J, with 10 bases between. The CDR3 runs 15 residues. Looked up from germline, CDR1 is LNHDA and CDR2 is SQIVND (reference sequence). For the CDR3, the DNA is TGTGCCAGTAGTACCGGGTCAAGCTCCTACAATGAGCAGTTCTTC. Encoded protein: CASSTGSSSYNEQFF.